This T cell receptor (beta chain) was sequenced during a study of blood T cell repertoires in COVID-19. At the level of the study: There were acute and convalescent COVID-19 samples, and they came from the United States, Italy and Spain. T cells, B-cell-depleted T cells, or PBMCs provided the cDNA or gDNA that served as material.

Clones were sequenced by immunoSEQ multiplex PCR, and TCRdb holds only the in-frame ones, with some missing. Here the sample spans 76,000 or so clones, under 95% being singletons. CDR1 and CDR2 (germline): LGHDT, YNNKEL (reference sequence). The CDR3 has 14 residues. The ends lost 0 bases at V and 8 bases at J; junction bases unmatched: 1. This TCR was recovered from a human donor in a cohort sampled during active COVID-19. Sequences were obtained from peripheral blood. This chain connects TRBV3-1 (or the pseudogene TRBV3-2) to TRBJ2-1, with 10 bases fitting TRBD1. The CDR3 DNA sequence: TGTGCCAGCAGCCAAGAGACAGGGGGCCATGAGCAGTTCTTC. It is translated as CASSQETGGHEQFF.